Listed here are 20 T cell receptor beta chains from one sample, sequenced in a study of blood T cells in healthy people across ages. Alongside a J-beta primer mix, a sample-barcoded 5' primer served in a second PCR lasting about 6 to 11 cycles. TCRdb recomputed calls from the 5' RACE reads with MiXCR, one row per CDR3 protein. This sample has some 850,000 distinct CDR3 sequences; around 25% occur once, and the top ten carry around 3%. These data are also associated with another study on T cells of mothers and their children.

The sequenced material came from blood. The receptor set was obtained from a boy between 10 and 17 years old in good health.

The rearrangement links TRBV12-3 or TRBV12-4 to TRBJ2-5; 8 bases match TRBD2. The CDR3 has 15 amino acids. J gave up 4 bases and V 2 bases, and 6 bases lay outside the gene matches. The CDR3 loop is CASSLTPRGGETQYF. Written as DNA, the CDR3 is TGTGCCAGCAGTTTAACCCCCCGGGGGGGAGAGACCCAGTACTTC.

Comments on this clonotype: The junction departs from the called germline gene at one end, perhaps through a read error. The chain combines TRBV6-5 with TRBJ2-5; tentatively, D is TRBD2 (5 bases). This CDR3 region has 14 residues. The germline gives CDR1 MNHEY, CDR2 SVGAGI. The CDR3 sequence: CASNYSSGFGTQYF. CDR3 bases: TGTGCCAGCAATTACTCGAGCGGATTCGGGACCCAGTACTTC.

This clonotype appeared many times. The chain has TRBV7-9 and TRBJ1-3; D gene uncertain. V was pared by 3 bases and J by 0 bases, with 6 bases between. Germline-derived CDR1 and CDR2 are SEHNR and FQNEAQ (reference sequence). The CDR3 is 14 amino acids. DNA of the CDR3: TGTGCCAGCAGCTTTGAGAGCTCTGGAAACACCATATATTTT. This sequence encodes CASSFESSGNTIYF.

Comment on this clonotype: Just one base apart from a much larger clone, this may be a read error. The gene calls are TRBV11-2 and TRBJ2-5; D unresolved. This CDR3 contains 11 residues. Trimming stripped 5 bases from V and 5 bases from J, with 6 bases between. From germline, CDR1 is SGHAT and CDR2 FQNNGV. CDR3 sequence (DNA): TGTGCCAGCAGCCCCCACGAGACCCAGTACTTC. Translated, it gives CASSPHETQYF.

The chain recombines TRBV7-6 with TRBJ2-1, with 8 bases aligning to TRBD1. The CDR3 runs to 15 residues. Germline lookup yields CDR1 SGHVS and CDR2 FNYEAQ. With 4 bases clipped from V and 7 bases from J, the junction kept 9 bases outside the gene matches. CDR3 loop: CASSSTPGQENEQFF. DNA for the CDR3: TGTGCCAGCAGCTCTACCCCGGGACAGGAAAATGAGCAGTTCTTC. Variable domain in full (rest from reference TRBV7-6 and TRBJ2-1): GAGVSQSPRYKVTKRGQDVALRCDPISGHVSLYWYRQALGQGPEFLTYFNYEAQQDKSGLPNDRFSAERPEGSISTLTIQRTEQRDSAMYRCASSSTPGQENEQFFGPGTRLTVL.

In this sample, this clonotype turned up a few times. This chain's CDR3 is CSARADRVEKLFF. The CDR3 DNA reads TGCAGTGCTAGAGCGGACAGGGTTGAAAAACTGTTTTTT. The genes are TRBV20-1 and TRBJ1-4; TRBD1 matches at 8 bases. V gave up 1 base and J gave up 7 bases; unmatched junction bases: 2. The CDR3 is made up of 13 amino acids. The germline gives CDR1 DFQATT, CDR2 SNEGSKA (reference sequence).

This sequence joins TRBV29-1 and TRBJ1-1; tentatively, D is TRBD1 (5 bases). The CDR3 runs 14 residues. The ends were cut back, 6 bases at V and 4 bases at J, with 18 bases in the middle. Per the germline V gene, CDR1 is SQVTM and CDR2 is ANQGSEA. The CDR3 loop reads CSVKREWGSTEAFF. The CDR3, as DNA: TGCAGCGTAAAGAGGGAATGGGGGAGCACTGAAGCTTTCTTT.

This clonotype has only a few counts. The CDR3 carries no conserved terminal phenylalanine or tryptophan, so it likely arises from a read error. The chain has TRBV20-1 and TRBJ2-5, with D maybe TRBD1 (6 bases). The V gene's germline CDR1 is DFQATT and CDR2 SNEGSKA (reference sequence). This CDR3 has 13 residues. Between the trimmed V and J ends, which lost 5 bases and 4 bases, there was a span of 14 bases. The CDR3 DNA is TGCAGTGCTCATACAGGGAGAGGAGAGACCCAGTACCTC. It codes for CSAHTGRGETQYL.

This clonotype occurred a few times. A junction boundary mismatches the germline segment, possibly from a read error. The chain carries TRBV11-2 and TRBJ2-6, with 9 bases identical to TRBD2. The CDR3 consists of 19 residues. Germline CDR1 SGHAT, CDR2 FQNNGV. CDR3 residues: CASSLSGGGAVSGANALTF. The CDR3 DNA sequence: TGTGCCAGCAGCTTATCAGGCGGGGGGGCCGTTTCTGGGGCCAACGCCCTGACTTTC.

In this sample, this clonotype turned up a few times. The J gene is TRBJ2-6, the V gene TRBV7-9; D ambiguous. Germline values: CDR1 SEHNR, CDR2 FQNEAQ (reference sequence). The germline V and J ends were trimmed by 4 bases and 1 base, with 8 bases remaining between them. CDR3 length equals 15 residues. CDR3: CASSSSQSGANVLTF. CDR3 DNA: TGTGCCAGCAGCTCGTCACAATCTGGGGCCAACGTCCTGACTTTC.

This clonotype was picked up a small number of times. This rearrangement joins TRBV6-1 to TRBJ2-5; 9 bases align to TRBD2. Germline CDR1 and CDR2: MNHNS and SASEGT. This CDR3 contains 17 residues. Trimming took 4 bases from V and 2 from J; bases not matched to a gene: 11. CDR3 sequence: CASSGGWGTSWQETQYF. The DNA of the CDR3 is TGTGCCAGCAGTGGGGGTTGGGGGACTAGCTGGCAAGAGACCCAGTACTTC.

The rearrangement uses TRBV5-1 and TRBJ2-3; 8 positions agree with TRBD2. J lost 2 bases, V lost 4 bases, and 9 bases had no gene match. From germline, CDR1 is SGHRS and CDR2 YFSETQ. The CDR3 has 16 residues. CDR3 protein: CASSLRSGRATDTQYF. Here the CDR3 DNA reads TGCGCCAGCAGCCTCAGGAGCGGGAGAGCCACAGATACGCAGTATTTT.

The rearrangement uses TRBV6-5 and TRBJ2-7; D remains ambiguous. The CDR3 is made up of 14 amino acids. Germline V CDR1 and CDR2: MNHEY, SVGAGI. Trimming cost V 9 bases and J 2 bases, with 17 bases left between them. The CDR3 loop reads CASSLGADPYEQYF. CDR3 DNA: TGTGCCAGTTCCCTTGGTGCGGATCCCTACGAGCAGTACTTC.

In nucleotides, the CDR3 is TGTGCCAGCAGCTTCGCGGGGGTCCAAGAGACCCAGTACTTC. Translated: CASSFAGVQETQYF. The genes are TRBV13 and TRBJ2-5, with 7 bases lining up with TRBD2. CDR3 length equals 14 residues. Germline loops: CDR1 PRHDT, CDR2 FYEKMQ (reference sequence). The junction had 2 bases not matched to a gene; V was cut back by 3 bases and J by 1 base.

This clonotype was detected a few times. V and J are TRBV7-8 and TRBJ2-1; 8 bases match TRBD2. The CDR3 consists of 15 residues. With 4 bases clipped from V and 0 bases from J, the junction kept 2 bases outside the gene matches. Germline CDR1 SGHVS, CDR2 FQNEAQ. CDR3 sequence: CASSSLAVSYNEQFF. CDR3 DNA: TGTGCCAGCAGCTCACTAGCGGTCTCCTACAATGAGCAGTTCTTC. The full variable domain, its missing parts supplied by reference TRBV7-8 and TRBJ2-1, is GAGVSQSPRYKVAKRGQDVALRCDPISGHVSLFWYQQALGQGPEFLTYFQNEAQLDKSGLPSDRFFAERPEGSVSTLKIQRTQQEDSAVYLCASSSLAVSYNEQFFGPGTRLTVL.

The rearrangement joins TRBV15 to TRBJ2-7; 9 bases match TRBD2. The J segment lost 3 bases and the V segment lost 11 bases, leaving 8 bases of the junction unmatched. The CDR3 has 13 amino acids. The V gene's germline CDR1 is LNHNV and CDR2 YYDKDF (reference sequence). The CDR3 DNA follows: TGTGCCGCTCATAGCGGGGGTAACTACGAGCAGTACTTC. Encoded protein: CAAHSGGNYEQYF.

There are a few counts of this clonotype. The rearrangement uses TRBV20-1 and TRBJ2-5; possibly TRBD1 or TRBD2 for D (7 bases each). The end of the DNA fits TRBJ2-7 better, so the J call may be wrong. CDR3 length: 12 amino acids. The germline V gene encodes CDR1 DFQATT and CDR2 SNEGSKA (reference sequence). The CDR3 loop is CSANQGGTEQYF. In nucleotides, the CDR3 is TGCAGTGCTAATCAGGGGGGGACCGAGCAGTACTTC.

This chain connects TRBV5-1 to TRBJ2-2; perhaps TRBD2 as D (5 bases). CDR3 size: 15 residues. Germline assignment: CDR1 SGHRS and CDR2 YFSETQ. V lost 4 bases, J lost 0 bases, and 10 bases lay in between. CDR3 nucleotides: TGCGCCAGCAGCCTCGCGGGTCCGAACACCGGGGAGCTGTTTTTT. This gives the protein CASSLAGPNTGELFF.

This clonotype came up a few times. This chain joins TRBV5-1 and TRBJ2-1; possible D gene TRBD1, 6 bases. The germline V gene has CDR1 SGHRS and CDR2 YFSETQ. Trimming shortened V by 2 bases and J by 6 bases, and 15 bases separated the two germline ends. This CDR3 is 15 amino acids long. CDR3 bases: TGCGCCAGCAGCTTCTCAGGGGTGGGATTCAATGAGCAGTTCTTC. Protein: CASSFSGVGFNEQFF.

The chain has TRBV2 and TRBJ2-7; D tentatively reads TRBD1 or TRBD2 (5 bases each). Germline CDR1 SNHLY, CDR2 FYNNEI. CDR3 size: 14 residues. Trimming pared 7 bases from V and 2 bases from J, leaving 15 bases between. CDR3 region: CASNARDAAYEQYF. As DNA, the CDR3 is TGTGCCAGCAACGCACGGGACGCCGCCTACGAGCAGTACTTC.